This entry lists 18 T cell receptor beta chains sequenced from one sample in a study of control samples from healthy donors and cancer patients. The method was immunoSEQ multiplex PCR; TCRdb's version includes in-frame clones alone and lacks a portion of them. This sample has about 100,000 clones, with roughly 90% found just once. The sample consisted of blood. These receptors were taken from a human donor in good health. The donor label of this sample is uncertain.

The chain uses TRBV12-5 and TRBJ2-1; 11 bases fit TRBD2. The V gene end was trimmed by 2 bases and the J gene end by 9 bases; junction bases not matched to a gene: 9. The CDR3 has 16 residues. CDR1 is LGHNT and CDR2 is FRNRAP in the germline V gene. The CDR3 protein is CASGLSLAGGDGEQFF. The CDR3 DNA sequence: TGTGCTAGTGGTTTGTCCCTAGCGGGGGGCGATGGTGAGCAGTTCTTC.

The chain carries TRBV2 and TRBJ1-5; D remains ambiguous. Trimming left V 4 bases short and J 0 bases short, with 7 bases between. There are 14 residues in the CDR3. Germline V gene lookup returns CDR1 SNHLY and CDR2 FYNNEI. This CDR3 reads CASSGRVSNQPQHF. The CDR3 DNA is TGTGCCAGCAGTGGAAGGGTTAGCAATCAGCCCCAGCATTTT. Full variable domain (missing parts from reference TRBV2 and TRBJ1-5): EPEVTQTPSHQVTQMGQEVILRCVPISNHLYFYWYRQILGQKVEFLVSFYNNEISEKSEIFDDQFSVERPDGSNFTLKIRSTKLEDSAMYFCASSGRVSNQPQHFGDGTRLSIL.

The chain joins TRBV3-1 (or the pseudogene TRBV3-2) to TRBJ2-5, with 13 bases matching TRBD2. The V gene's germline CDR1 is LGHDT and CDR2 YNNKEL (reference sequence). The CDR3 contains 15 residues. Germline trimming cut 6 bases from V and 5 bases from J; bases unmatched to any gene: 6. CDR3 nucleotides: TGTGCCAGCAGTTTACTAGCGGGGGGGCCGGAGACCCAGTACTTC. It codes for CASSLLAGGPETQYF.

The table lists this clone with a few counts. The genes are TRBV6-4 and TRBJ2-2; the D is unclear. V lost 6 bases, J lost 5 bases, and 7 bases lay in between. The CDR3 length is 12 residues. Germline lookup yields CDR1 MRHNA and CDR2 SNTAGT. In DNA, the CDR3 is TGTGCCAGCAGAGACCGTACCGGGGAGCTGTTTTTT. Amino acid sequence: CASRDRTGELFF.

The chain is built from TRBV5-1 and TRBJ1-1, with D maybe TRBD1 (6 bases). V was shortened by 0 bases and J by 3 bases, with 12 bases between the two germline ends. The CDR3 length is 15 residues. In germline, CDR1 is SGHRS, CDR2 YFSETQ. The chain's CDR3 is CASSLEAGVDTEAFF. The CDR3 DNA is TGCGCCAGCAGCTTGGAGGCAGGGGTGGACACTGAAGCTTTCTTT.

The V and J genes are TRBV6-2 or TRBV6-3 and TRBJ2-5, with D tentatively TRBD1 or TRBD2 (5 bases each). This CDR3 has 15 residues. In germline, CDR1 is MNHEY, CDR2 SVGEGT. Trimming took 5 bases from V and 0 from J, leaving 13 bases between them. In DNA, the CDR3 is TGTGCCAGCAGTCGGGACGGAAGGTACCAAGAGACCCAGTACTTC. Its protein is CASSRDGRYQETQYF.

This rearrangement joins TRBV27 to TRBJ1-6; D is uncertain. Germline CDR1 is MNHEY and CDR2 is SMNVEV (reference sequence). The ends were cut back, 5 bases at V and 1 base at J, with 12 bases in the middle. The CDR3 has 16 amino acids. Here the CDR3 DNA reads TGTGCCAGCAGTACCACGACCGTTTCCTATAATTCACCCCTCCACTTT. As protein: CASSTTTVSYNSPLHF.

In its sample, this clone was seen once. CDR3 region: CASSFGQTGANTEAFF. The CDR3 DNA reads TGCGCCAGCAGCTTTGGCCAGACAGGGGCGAACACTGAAGCTTTCTTT. The chain carries TRBV5-1 and TRBJ1-1; 8 bases align to TRBD1. Trimming removed 2 bases from V and 1 base from J; junction bases left unmatched: 7. The length of the CDR3 is 16 residues. Germline V gene lookup returns CDR1 SGHRS and CDR2 YFSETQ.

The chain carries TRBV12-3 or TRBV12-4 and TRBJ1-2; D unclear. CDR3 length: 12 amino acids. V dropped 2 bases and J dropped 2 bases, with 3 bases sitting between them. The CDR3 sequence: CASSLRNYGYTF. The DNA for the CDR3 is TGTGCCAGCAGTTTACGGAACTATGGCTACACCTTC.

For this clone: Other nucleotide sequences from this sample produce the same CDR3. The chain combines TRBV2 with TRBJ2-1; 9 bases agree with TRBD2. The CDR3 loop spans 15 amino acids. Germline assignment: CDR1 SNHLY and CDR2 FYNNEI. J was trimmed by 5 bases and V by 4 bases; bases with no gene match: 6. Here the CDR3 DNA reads TGTGCCAGCAGTGGGGCGGCGGGGGGGAACAATGAGCAGTTCTTC. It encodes CASSGAAGGNNEQFF.

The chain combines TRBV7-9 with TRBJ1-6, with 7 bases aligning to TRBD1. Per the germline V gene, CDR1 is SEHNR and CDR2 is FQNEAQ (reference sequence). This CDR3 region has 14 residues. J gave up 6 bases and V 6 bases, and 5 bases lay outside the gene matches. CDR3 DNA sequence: TGTGCCAGCAGAGGGGGACAGATTAATTCACCCCTCCACTTT. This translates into CASRGGQINSPLHF.

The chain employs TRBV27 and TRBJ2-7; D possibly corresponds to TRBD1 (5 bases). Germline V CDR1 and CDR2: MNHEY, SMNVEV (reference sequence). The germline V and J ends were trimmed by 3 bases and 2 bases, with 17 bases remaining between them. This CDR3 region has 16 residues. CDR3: CASSFLQGGAAYEQYF. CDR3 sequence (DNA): TGTGCCAGCAGTTTCCTCCAGGGCGGTGCGGCCTACGAGCAGTACTTC.

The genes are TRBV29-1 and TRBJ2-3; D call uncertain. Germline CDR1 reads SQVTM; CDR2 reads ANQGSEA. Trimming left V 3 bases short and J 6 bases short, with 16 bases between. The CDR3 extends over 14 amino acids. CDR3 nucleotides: TGCAGCGTTGATCCAGGACCACGCCCCGATACGCAGTATTTT. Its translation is CSVDPGPRPDTQYF.

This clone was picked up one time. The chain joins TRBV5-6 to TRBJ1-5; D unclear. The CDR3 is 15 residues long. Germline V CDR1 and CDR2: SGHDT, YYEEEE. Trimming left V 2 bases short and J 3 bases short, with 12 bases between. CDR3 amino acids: CASSFWADNNQPQHF. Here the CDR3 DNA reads TGTGCCAGCAGCTTCTGGGCGGATAACAATCAGCCCCAGCATTTT.

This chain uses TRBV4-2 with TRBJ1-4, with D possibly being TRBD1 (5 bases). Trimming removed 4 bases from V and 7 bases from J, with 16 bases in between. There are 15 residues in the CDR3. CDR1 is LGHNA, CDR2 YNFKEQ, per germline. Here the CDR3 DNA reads TGTGCCAGCAGCCGAGCGCGGGGGATAGGTGAAAAACTGTTTTTT. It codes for CASSRARGIGEKLFF.

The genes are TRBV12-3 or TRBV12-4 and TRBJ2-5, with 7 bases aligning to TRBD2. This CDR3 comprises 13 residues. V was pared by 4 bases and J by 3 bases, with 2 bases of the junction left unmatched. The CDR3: CASSWGTKETQYF. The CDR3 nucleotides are TGTGCCAGCAGTTGGGGGACTAAAGAGACCCAGTACTTC.

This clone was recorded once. In DNA, the CDR3 is TGTGCCAGCAGTCGCTTACGGGACAGGGGGCGGAATGAAGCTTTCTTT. Amino acids: CASSRLRDRGRNEAFF. The chain couples TRBV7-9 to TRBJ1-1; 12 bases match TRBD1. V trimming: 6 bases; J trimming: 7 bases; junction bases outside the gene matches: 12. CDR1 SEHNR and CDR2 FQNEAQ come from the germline V gene (reference sequence). The CDR3 is made up of 16 amino acids.

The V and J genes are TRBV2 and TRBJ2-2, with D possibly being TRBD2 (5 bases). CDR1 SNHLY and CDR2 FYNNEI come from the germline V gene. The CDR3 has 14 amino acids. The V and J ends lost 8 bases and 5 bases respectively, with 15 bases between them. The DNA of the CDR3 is TGTGCCAGCCATTCTCTAGGAGGAACCGGGGAGCTGTTTTTT. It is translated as CASHSLGGTGELFF.